The clone carrying this TCR beta chain has a handful of counts. Its antigen is undetermined. A TCRbeta library incorporating unique molecular identifiers was prepared. TCRdb itself ran the PCR reads through MiXCR, one entry per CDR3 protein. The sample has about 110,000 distinct CDR3 sequences; 5% to 8% are singletons. The CDR3 sequence is 15 residues long. V was trimmed by 7 bases and J by 8 bases, leaving 21 bases between them. Germline CDR1 MNHEY, CDR2 SMNVEV (reference sequence). This entry comes from a study of T-cell reconstitution after alpha-beta-depleted transplantation in children. Whole-study findings and limits: Surviving thymic progenitors and recipient T cells were the source of high TCRbeta diversity at day 60 in some patients. T-cell numbers and diversity one year post-transplant derived largely from freshly generated T cells. Several hundred rapidly expanded clones from non-depleted graft cells reportedly supplied alpha-beta T cells about two months post-transplant.

The receptor comes from a male patient aged 2 to 9 who had a stem cell transplant for acute lymphoblastic leukemia, so the T cells may come from the graft donor. This specimen was PBMCs, mostly from graft donor cells, taken 360 days after TCRalphabeta/CD19-depleted stem cell transplant. The chain couples TRBV27 to TRBJ2-1; perhaps D is TRBD1 or TRBD2 (5 bases each). CDR3 amino acids: CASKARGRVNDEQFF. CDR3 DNA sequence: TGTGCCAGCAAAGCCCGGGGCAGAGTAAACGATGAGCAGTTCTTC.